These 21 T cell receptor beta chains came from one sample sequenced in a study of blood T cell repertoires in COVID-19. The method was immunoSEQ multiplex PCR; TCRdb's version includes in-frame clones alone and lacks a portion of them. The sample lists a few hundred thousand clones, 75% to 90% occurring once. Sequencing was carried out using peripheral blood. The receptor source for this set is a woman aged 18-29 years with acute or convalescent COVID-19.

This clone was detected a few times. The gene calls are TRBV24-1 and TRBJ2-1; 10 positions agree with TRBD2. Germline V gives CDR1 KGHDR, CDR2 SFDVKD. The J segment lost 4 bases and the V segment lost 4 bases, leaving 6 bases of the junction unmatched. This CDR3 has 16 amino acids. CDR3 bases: TGTGCCACCAGTGACTCCGGGACTAGCGAATACAATGAGCAGTTCTTC. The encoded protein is CATSDSGTSEYNEQFF.

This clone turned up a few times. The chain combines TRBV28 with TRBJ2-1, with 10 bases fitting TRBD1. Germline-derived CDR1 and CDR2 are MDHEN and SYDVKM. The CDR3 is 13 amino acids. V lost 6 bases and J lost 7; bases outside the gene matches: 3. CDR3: CASSGTGENEQFF. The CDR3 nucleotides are TGTGCCAGCAGCGGGACAGGGGAGAATGAGCAGTTCTTC.

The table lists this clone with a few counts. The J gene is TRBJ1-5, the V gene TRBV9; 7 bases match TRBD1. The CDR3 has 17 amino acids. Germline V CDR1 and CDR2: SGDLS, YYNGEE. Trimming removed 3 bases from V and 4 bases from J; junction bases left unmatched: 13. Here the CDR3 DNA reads TGTGCCAGCAGCGCATCACAGGGGTTGGCGGGGAATCAGCCCCAGCATTTT. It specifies CASSASQGLAGNQPQHF.

For the CDR3, the DNA is TGTGCCACCAGCAGAGATTACCCACAGGGGGGCAACTATGGCTACACCTTC. Protein sequence: CATSRDYPQGGNYGYTF. The chain employs TRBV15 and TRBJ1-2, with 8 positions matching TRBD1. Germline V gene sequence: CDR1 LNHNV, CDR2 YYDKDF (reference sequence). J gave up 2 bases and V 0 bases, and 8 bases lay outside the gene matches. The CDR3 covers 17 residues.

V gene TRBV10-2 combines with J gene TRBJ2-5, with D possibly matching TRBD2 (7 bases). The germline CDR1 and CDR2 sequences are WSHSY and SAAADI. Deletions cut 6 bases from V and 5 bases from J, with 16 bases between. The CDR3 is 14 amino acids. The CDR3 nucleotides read TGCGCCAGCAGAAAATGGGGGGGCGAGGAGACCCAGTACTTC. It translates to CASRKWGGEETQYF.

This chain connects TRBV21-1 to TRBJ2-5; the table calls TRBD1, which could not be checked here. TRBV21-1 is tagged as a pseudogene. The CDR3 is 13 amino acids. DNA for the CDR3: TGTGCCAGCATAAGGGCAGGGATTGAGACCCAGTACTTC. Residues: CASIRAGIETQYF.

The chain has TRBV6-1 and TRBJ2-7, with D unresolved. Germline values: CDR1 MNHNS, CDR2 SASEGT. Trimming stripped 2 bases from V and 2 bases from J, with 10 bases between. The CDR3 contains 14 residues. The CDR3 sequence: CASSESEATYEQYF. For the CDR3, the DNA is TGTGCCAGCAGTGAATCCGAGGCCACCTACGAGCAGTACTTC.

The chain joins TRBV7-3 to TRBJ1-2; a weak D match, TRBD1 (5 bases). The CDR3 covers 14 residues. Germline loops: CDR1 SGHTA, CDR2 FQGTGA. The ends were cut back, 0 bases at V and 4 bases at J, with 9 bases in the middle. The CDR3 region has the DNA TGTGCCAGCAGCTTAACCGGGGGGTTCTATGGCTACACCTTC. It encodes CASSLTGGFYGYTF.

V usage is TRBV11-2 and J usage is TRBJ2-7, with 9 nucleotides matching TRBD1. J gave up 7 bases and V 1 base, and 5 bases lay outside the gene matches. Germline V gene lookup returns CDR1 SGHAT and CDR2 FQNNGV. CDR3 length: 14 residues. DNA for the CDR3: TGTGCCAGCAGCTTAGTATCGACAGGGGGGGAGCAGTACTTC. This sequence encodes CASSLVSTGGEQYF.

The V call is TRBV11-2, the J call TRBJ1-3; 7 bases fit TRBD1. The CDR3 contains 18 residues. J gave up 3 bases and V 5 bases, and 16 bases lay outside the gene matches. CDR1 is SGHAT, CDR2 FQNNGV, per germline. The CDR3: CASSRGGQRGGDGNTIYF. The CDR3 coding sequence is TGTGCCAGCAGCCGAGGCGGGCAGAGAGGGGGCGATGGAAACACCATATATTTT.

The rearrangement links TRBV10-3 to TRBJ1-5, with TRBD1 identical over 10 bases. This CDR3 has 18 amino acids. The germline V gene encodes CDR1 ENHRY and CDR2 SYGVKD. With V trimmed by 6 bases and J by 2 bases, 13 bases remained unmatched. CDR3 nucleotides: TGTGCCATCAGAGGGGGATCCGGGACAGGGGAGGGCAATCAGCCCCAGCATTTT. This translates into CAIRGGSGTGEGNQPQHF.

The CDR3 protein is CAILRGYEQYF. DNA for the CDR3: TGTGCCATCCTGAGAGGTTACGAGCAGTACTTC. The chain links TRBV14 to TRBJ2-7; D is unresolved. This CDR3 has 11 residues. V was pared by 10 bases and J by 4 bases, with 11 bases between. Germline loops: CDR1 SGHDN, CDR2 FVKESK.

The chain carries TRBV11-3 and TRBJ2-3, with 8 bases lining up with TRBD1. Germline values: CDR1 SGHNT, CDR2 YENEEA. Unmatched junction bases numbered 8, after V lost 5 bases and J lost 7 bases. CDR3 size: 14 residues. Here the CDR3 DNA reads TGTGCCAGCAGCCGGGACAGGCCCTCTTATACGCAGTATTTT. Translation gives CASSRDRPSYTQYF.

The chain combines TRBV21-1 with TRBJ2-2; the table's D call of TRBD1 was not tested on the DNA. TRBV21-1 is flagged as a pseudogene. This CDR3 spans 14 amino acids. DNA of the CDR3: TGTGCCAGCAGCTCGCCCACAGGGGCCGGGGAGCTGTTTTTT. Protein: CASSSPTGAGELFF.

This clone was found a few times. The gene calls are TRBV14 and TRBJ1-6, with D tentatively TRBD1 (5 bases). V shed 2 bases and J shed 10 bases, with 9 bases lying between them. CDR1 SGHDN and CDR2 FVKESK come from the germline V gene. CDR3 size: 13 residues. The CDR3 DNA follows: TGTGCCAGCAGCCAACAGGGTGTGTCACCCCTCCACTTT. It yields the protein CASSQQGVSPLHF.

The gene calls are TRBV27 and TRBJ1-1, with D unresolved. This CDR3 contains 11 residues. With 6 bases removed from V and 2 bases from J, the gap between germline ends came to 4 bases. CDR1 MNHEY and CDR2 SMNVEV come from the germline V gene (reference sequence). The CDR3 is CASRRNTEAFF. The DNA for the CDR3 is TGTGCCAGCAGGCGCAACACTGAAGCTTTCTTT.

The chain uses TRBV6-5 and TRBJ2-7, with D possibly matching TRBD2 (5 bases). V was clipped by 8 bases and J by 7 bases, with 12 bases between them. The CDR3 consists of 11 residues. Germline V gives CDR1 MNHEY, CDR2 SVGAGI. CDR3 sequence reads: CASSGMGEQYF. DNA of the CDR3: TGTGCCAGCTCCGGGATGGGGGAGCAGTACTTC.

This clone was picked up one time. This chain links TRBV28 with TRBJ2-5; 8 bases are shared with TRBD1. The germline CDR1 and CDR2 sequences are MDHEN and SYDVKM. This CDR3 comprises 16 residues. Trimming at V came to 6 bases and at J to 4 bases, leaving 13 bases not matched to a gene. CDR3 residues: CASSLWTGSYLETQYF. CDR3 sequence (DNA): TGTGCCAGCAGCCTATGGACAGGGTCATACTTAGAGACCCAGTACTTC.

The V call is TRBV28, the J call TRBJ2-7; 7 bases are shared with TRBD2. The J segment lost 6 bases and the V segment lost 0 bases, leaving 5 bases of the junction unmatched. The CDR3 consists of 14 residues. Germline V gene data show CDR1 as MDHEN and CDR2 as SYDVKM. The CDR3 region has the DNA TGTGCCAGCAGTTTATGGGCGGGAGAGGGCGAGCAGTACTTC. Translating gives CASSLWAGEGEQYF. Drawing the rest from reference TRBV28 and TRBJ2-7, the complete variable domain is DVKVTQSSRYLVKRTGEKVFLECVQDMDHENMFWYRQDPGLGLRLIYFSYDVKMKEKGDIPEGYSVSREKKERFSLILESASTNQTSMYLCASSLWAGEGEQYFGPGTRLTVT.

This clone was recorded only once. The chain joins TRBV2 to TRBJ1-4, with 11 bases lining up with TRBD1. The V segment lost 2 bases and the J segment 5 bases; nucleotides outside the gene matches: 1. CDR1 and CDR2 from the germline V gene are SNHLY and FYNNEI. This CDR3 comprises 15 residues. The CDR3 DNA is TGTGCCAGCAGTGAAAGGGACAGGGGGAATGAAAAACTGTTTTTT. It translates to CASSERDRGNEKLFF.

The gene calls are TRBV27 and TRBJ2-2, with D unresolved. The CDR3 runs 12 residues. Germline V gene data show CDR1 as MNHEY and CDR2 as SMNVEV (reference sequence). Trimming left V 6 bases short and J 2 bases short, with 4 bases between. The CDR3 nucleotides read TGTGCCAGCAGCTACAACACCGGGGAGCTGTTTTTT. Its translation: CASSYNTGELFF.